Listed below are T cell receptor beta chains from one sample, sequenced in a study of T cells in Graves' hyperthyroidism and ophthalmopathy. TCRdb itself ran the multiplex PCR reads through MiXCR, one entry per CDR3 protein. The sample includes 500,000 to 550,000 distinct CDR3 sequences, less than 25% of them seen just once. Sequencing was performed on blood. The receptor source for this set is a man younger than 30 with Graves' hyperthyroidism. CDR3s include the opening cysteine and the closing phenylalanine or tryptophan. The D gene is left open where the match is weak. Clone size is not always given. Where it is, it says once, few, many or a class for expanded clones.

TRBV20-1	.	TRBJ1-5	.	CSASMRGGNQPQHF	TGCAGTGCTAGCATGCGGGGGGGCAATCAGCCCCAGCATTTT
TRBV6-1	.	TRBJ2-3	few	CASSESGDTQYF	TGTGCCAGCAGTGAGTCCGGAGATACGCAGTATTTT
TRBV14	.	TRBJ2-7	many	CASSHLGATYEQYF	TGTGCCAGCAGCCACCTCGGAGCAACCTACGAGCAGTACTTC
TRBV6-1	TRBD1	TRBJ1-1	many	CASEQGRGAEAFF	TGTGCCAGCGAACAGGGGCGAGGCGCTGAAGCTTTCTTT
TRBV29-1	.	TRBJ2-7	many	CSVGRGDGTTYEQYF	TGCAGCGTTGGAAGGGGGGACGGAACAACCTACGAGCAGTACTTC
TRBV6-2/TRBV6-3	.	TRBJ2-7	.	CASSSRWGGENEQYF	TGTGCCAGCAGTTCTCGGTGGGGGGGCGAAAACGAGCAGTACTTC
TRBV19	.	TRBJ1-5	.	CASSILTTQGQPQHF	TGTGCCAGTAGTATTCTTACAACCCAAGGCCAGCCCCAGCATTTT
TRBV20-1	TRBD1	TRBJ1-5	many	CSARITGTAFEPQHF	TGCAGTGCTAGAATAACCGGGACAGCCTTTGAGCCCCAGCATTTT
TRBV11-2	.	TRBJ2-5	few	CASSLDLLPATTQYF	TGTGCCAGCAGCTTAGATCTCCTCCCGGCGACGACCCAGTACTTC
TRBV6-2/TRBV6-3	.	TRBJ2-2	.	CASSYSIFVRQRTGELFF	TGTGCCAGCAGTTACTCTATTTTCGTGCGCCAGCGCACCGGGGAGCTGTTTTTT
TRBV18	.	TRBJ2-7	.	CASSPLETLSEQYF	TGTGCCAGCTCACCACTCGAGACACTTTCTGAGCAGTACTTC
TRBV6-1	.	TRBJ2-2	many	CASSEAAGANTGELFF	TGTGCCAGCAGTGAAGCGGCAGGGGCCAACACCGGGGAGCTGTTTTTT
TRBV6-1	.	TRBJ1-1	once	CASSEFRSREAFF	TGTGCCAGCAGTGAATTCCGGAGCCGTGAAGCTTTCTTT
TRBV13	TRBD1	TRBJ2-3	few	CASSPRSGQGTDTQYF	TGTGCCAGCAGCCCCCGTTCGGGACAGGGAACAGATACGCAGTATTTT
TRBV7-8	.	TRBJ2-5	many	CASSLTNPETQYF	TGTGCCAGCAGCCTAACTAACCCAGAGACCCAGTACTTC
TRBV5-4	.	TRBJ2-2	.	CASSLKQGTGELFF	TGTGCCAGCAGCCTAAAGCAGGGGACCGGGGAGCTGTTTTTT
TRBV28	TRBD2	TRBJ2-7	many	CAINTSGATYEQYF	TGTGCCATTAATACTAGCGGGGCGACCTACGAGCAGTACTTC
TRBV6-1	.	TRBJ1-2	.	CASSPGSLRLNYGYTF	TGTGCCAGCAGCCCCGGCAGCCTAAGACTTAACTATGGCTACACCTTC
TRBV6-1	.	TRBJ1-2	many	CASSPSGLPNYGYTF	TGTGCCAGCAGCCCGTCGGGACTCCCGAACTATGGCTACACCTTC
TRBV7-8	.	TRBJ2-7	few	CASSLTTLTEYYEQYF	TGTGCCAGCAGCCTCACGACCCTGACCGAATATTACGAGCAGTACTTC
TRBV7-9	TRBD1	TRBJ1-1	once	CASSVGQGAAFF	TGTGCCAGCAGCGTCGGACAGGGGGCGGCTTTCTTT
TRBV29-1	TRBD1	TRBJ1-5	many	CSVRDRGPYQPQHF	TGCAGCGTTAGAGACAGGGGTCCATATCAGCCCCAGCATTTT
TRBV4-1	.	TRBJ1-5	many	CASSQPNLPDQPQHF	TGCGCCAGCAGCCAGCCTAACCTCCCCGACCAGCCCCAGCATTTT
TRBV6-1	TRBD1	TRBJ1-5	.	CASQPGTGGSGAQHF	TGTGCCAGCCAACCCGGGACAGGGGGCTCCGGGGCCCAGCATTTT
TRBV3-1	.	TRBJ2-7	.	CASGPRGAFSYEQYF	TGTGCCAGCGGACCGCGGGGTGCATTCTCCTACGAGCAGTACTTC
TRBV29-1	TRBD2	TRBJ2-7	many	CSVRSPSGGSSYEQYF	TGCAGCGTTCGGTCTCCTAGCGGGGGAAGCTCCTACGAGCAGTACTTC
TRBV6-2/TRBV6-3	TRBD2	TRBJ2-5	.	CASSYGLAGGYQETQYF	TGTGCCAGCAGTTACGGACTAGCGGGAGGATACCAAGAGACCCAGTACTTC
TRBV5-6	.	TRBJ1-2	few	CASSLYRPYGYTF	TGTGCCAGCAGCCTATACAGGCCGTATGGCTACACCTTC
TRBV6-1	TRBD1	TRBJ1-1	many	CASSPGGEDTEAFF	TGTGCCAGCAGTCCAGGGGGGGAGGACACTGAAGCTTTCTTT
TRBV19	TRBD1	TRBJ1-1	few	CASSHGGGGMNTEAFF	TGTGCCAGTAGTCATGGGGGAGGGGGCATGAACACTGAAGCTTTCTTT
TRBV5-1	TRBD2	TRBJ2-7	few	CASCLLAGGPYEQYF	TGCGCCAGCTGCCTCCTAGCGGGGGGACCCTACGAGCAGTACTTC
TRBV11-2	TRBD2	TRBJ2-3	many	CASSAAGGRGTQYF	TGTGCCAGCAGCGCAGCGGGGGGGCGGGGTACGCAGTATTTT
TRBV12-3/TRBV12-4	TRBD2	TRBJ2-5	.	CASSLRTSGRSQETQYF	TGTGCCAGCAGTCTCCGGACTAGCGGGAGGTCACAAGAGACCCAGTACTTC
TRBV30	TRBD1	TRBJ2-7	many	CAWSPRDRRHGEQYF	TGTGCCTGGAGTCCCCGGGACAGGAGACACGGCGAGCAGTACTTC
TRBV29-1	.	TRBJ2-5	many	CSVRTGETQYF	TGCAGCGTGCGAACAGGGGAGACCCAGTACTTC
TRBV4-1	TRBD1	TRBJ2-7	.	CASSQATGARGEQYF	TGCGCCAGCAGCCAAGCTACAGGGGCGAGGGGCGAGCAGTACTTC
TRBV28	.	TRBJ1-1	many	CASTEEGLSTEAFF	TGTGCCAGCACTGAGGAGGGTTTGAGCACTGAAGCTTTCTTT
TRBV19	.	TRBJ1-2	many	CASHDRRGYKNYGYTF	TGTGCCAGTCACGACCGTAGAGGATACAAAAACTATGGCTACACCTTC
TRBV19	.	TRBJ1-1	many	CASSIGGDTEAFF	TGTGCCAGTAGTATAGGCGGGGACACTGAAGCTTTCTTT
TRBV20-1	.	TRBJ1-6	.	CSARDGGNSPLHF	TGCAGTGCTCGGGATGGGGGTAATTCACCCCTCCACTTT
TRBV20-1	TRBD1	TRBJ2-7	.	CSARLRQGGISSYEQYF	TGCAGTGCTAGACTCCGACAGGGGGGAATTAGCTCCTACGAGCAGTACTTC